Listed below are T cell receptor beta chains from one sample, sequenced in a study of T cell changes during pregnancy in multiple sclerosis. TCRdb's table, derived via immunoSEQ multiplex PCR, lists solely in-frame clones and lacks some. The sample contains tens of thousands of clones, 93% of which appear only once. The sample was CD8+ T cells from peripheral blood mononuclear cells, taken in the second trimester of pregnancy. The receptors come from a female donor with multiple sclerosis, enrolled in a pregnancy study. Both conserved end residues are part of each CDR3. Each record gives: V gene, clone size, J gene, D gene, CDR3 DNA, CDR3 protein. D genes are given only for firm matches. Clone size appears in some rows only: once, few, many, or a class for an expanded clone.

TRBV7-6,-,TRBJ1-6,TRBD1,TGTGCCAGCAGCGAGGACAGGCCTAAGTATTCACCCCTCCACTTT,CASSEDRPKYSPLHF
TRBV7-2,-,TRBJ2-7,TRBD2,TGTGCCAGCAGCTTAGTAGCGGGAGGGCCTTCCTACGAGCAGTACTTC,CASSLVAGGPSYEQYF
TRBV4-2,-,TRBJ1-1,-,TGTGCCAGCAGCCAGGACCTCGGGGGGAGTACTGAAGCTTTCTTT,CASSQDLGGSTEAFF
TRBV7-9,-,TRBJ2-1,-,TGTGCCAGCAGCTTGGAGGGTCTCTACAATGAGCAGTTCTTC,CASSLEGLYNEQFF
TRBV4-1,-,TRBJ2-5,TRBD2,TGCGCCAGCAGCCAAGCGTCGGCTAGCGGCCCCCAAGAGACCCAGTACTTC,CASSQASASGPQETQYF
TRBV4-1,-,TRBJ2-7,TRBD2,TGCGCCAGCAGCTTGGGACTAGCGGGGGAAACCTACGAGCAGTACTTC,CASSLGLAGETYEQYF
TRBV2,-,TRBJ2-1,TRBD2,TGTGCCACCATGACTAGCGGGATGAGGGGTAATGAGCAGTTCTTC,CATMTSGMRGNEQFF
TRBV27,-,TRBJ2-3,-,TGTGCCAGCAGTTTATCTGTGGTGGCTAGCAGCACAGATACGCAGTATTTT,CASSLSVVASSTDTQYF
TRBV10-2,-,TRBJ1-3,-,TGCGCCAGCAGTGACCTGGACACCTTTCTCTCTGGAAACACCATATATTTT,CASSDLDTFLSGNTIYF
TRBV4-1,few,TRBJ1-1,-,TGCGCCAGCAGCCAAGAAGACAGGTTAAACACTGAAGCTTTCTTT,CASSQEDRLNTEAFF
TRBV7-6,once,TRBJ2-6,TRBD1,TGTGCCAGCAGCCCCTTAGGGACAGCTGCTAGGGCCAACGTCCTGACTTTC,CASSPLGTAARANVLTF
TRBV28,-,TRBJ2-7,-,TGTGCCAGCAGTTTCGAACAGCCGTCCTACGAGCAGTACTTC,CASSFEQPSYEQYF
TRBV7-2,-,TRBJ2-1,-,TGTGCCAGCAGCTCCCTAGGGGATGAGCAGTTCTTC,CASSSLGDEQFF
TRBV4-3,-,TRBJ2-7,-,TGCGCCAGCAGCCAAGATCGCTACCTCTCAAGCGAGCAGTACTTC,CASSQDRYLSSEQYF
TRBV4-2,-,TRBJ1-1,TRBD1,TGTGCCAGCAGCCAAGAGACAGGGGGGAACACTGAAGCTTTCTTT,CASSQETGGNTEAFF
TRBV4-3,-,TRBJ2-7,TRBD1,TGCGCCAGCAGCCAAGGGGCGCAGGGGGCGAGCAACGAGCAGTACTTC,CASSQGAQGASNEQYF
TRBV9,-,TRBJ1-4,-,TGTGCCAGCAGCCCGAGCGGGCGGGAACTGTTTTTT,CASSPSGRELFF
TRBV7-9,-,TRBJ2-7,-,TGTGCCAGCAAGTTCAGGATCTCTAAGTACGAGCAGTACTTC,CASKFRISKYEQYF
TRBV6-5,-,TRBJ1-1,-,TGTGCCAGCAGTAATCAGGGGTCAGGGACTGAAGCTTTCTTT,CASSNQGSGTEAFF
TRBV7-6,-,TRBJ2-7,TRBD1,TGTGCCAGCAGCCCACGGGACAGGGCCTACGAGCAGTACTTC,CASSPRDRAYEQYF
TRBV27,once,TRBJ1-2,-,TGTGCCAGCAGTTTCCAGGGTGGCTACACCTTC,CASSFQGGYTF
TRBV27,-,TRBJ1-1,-,TGTGCCAGCTTCCGGTCGGGGAACACTGAAGCTTTCTTT,CASFRSGNTEAFF
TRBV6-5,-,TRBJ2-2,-,TGTGCCAGCAGTTACTCGGAGGCCGGGGAGCTGTTTTTT,CASSYSEAGELFF
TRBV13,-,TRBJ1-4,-,TGTGCCAGCAGCCCGGGAGTGGCGGCGGGAAAACTGTTTTTT,CASSPGVAAGKLFF
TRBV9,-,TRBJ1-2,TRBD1,TGTGCCAGCAGCCGACAGGGGAACTATGGCTACACCTTC,CASSRQGNYGYTF
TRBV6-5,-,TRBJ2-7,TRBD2,TGTGCCAGCAGTTCGCTTGGACTAGCGCGACCCTACGAGCAGTACTTC,CASSSLGLARPYEQYF
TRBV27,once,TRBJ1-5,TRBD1,TGTGCCAGCAGTTTGGGCAGGGGGAATCAGCCCCAGCATTTT,CASSLGRGNQPQHF
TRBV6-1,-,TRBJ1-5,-,TGTGCCAGCAGTGAGGGAGGGGCCGGACAGCCCCAGCATTTT,CASSEGGAGQPQHF
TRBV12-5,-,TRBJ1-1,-,TGTGCTAGTGGTTCCAGTATGAACACTGAAGCTTTCTTT,CASGSSMNTEAFF
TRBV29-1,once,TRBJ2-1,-,TGCAGCGTTCTGACTCCTTCCTACAATGAGCAGTTCTTC,CSVLTPSYNEQFF
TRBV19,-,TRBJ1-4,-,TGTGCCAGTAGTAACAGGCACTGGGAAAAACTGTTTTTT,CASSNRHWEKLFF
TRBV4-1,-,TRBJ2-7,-,TGCGCCAGCACACTGGGTCCGGGATCAAGGCGCGAGCAGTACTTC,CASTLGPGSRREQYF
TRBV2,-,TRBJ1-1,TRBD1,TGTGCCAGGGGACAGGAGAACACTGAAGCTTTCTTT,CARGQENTEAFF
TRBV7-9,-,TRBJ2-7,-,TGTGCCAGCAGCTCCCCGAGAGCCCCCTACGAGCAGTACTTC,CASSSPRAPYEQYF
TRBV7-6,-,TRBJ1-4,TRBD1,TGTGCCAGCAGCTTAGAACAGGGGGGGTATGAAAAACTGTTTTTT,CASSLEQGGYEKLFF
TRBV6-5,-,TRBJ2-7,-,TGTGCCAGCACCTCGACGGACTCTCACGCCTACGAGCAGTACTTC,CASTSTDSHAYEQYF
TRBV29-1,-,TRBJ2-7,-,TGCAGCGTGTGGACAGTCTCCTACGAGCAGTACTTC,CSVWTVSYEQYF
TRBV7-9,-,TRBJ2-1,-,TGTGCCAGCAGCTTAGTGGCGACAGGACAATACAATGAGCAGTTCTTC,CASSLVATGQYNEQFF
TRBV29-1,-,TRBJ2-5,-,TGCAGCGTTGAAGTGGGCGGGCAAGAGACCCAGTACTTC,CSVEVGGQETQYF
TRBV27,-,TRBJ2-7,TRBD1,TGTGCCAGCAGTTACTTCGGGGACAGGGGCGTTGGAGAGCAGTACTTC,CASSYFGDRGVGEQYF
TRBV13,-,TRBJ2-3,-,TGTGCCAGCAGCTTTGAAGGGCGGAGGGATACGCAGTATTTT,CASSFEGRRDTQYF
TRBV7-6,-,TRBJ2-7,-,TGTGCCAGCAGCTTACGCGGGGCTCGATACGAGCAGTACTTC,CASSLRGARYEQYF
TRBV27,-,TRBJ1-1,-,TGTGCCAGCAGCATTCAGGGGCCCAACACTGAAGCTTTCTTT,CASSIQGPNTEAFF
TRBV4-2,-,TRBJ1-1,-,TGTGCCAGCAGCCAAGTTACGTCCCCGGGGACTGAAGCTTTCTTT,CASSQVTSPGTEAFF
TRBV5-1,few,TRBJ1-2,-,TGCGCCAGCAGCTGGGACCCAGGGATGGGGGCCTATGGCTACACCTTC,CASSWDPGMGAYGYTF
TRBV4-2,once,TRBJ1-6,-,TGTGCCAGCAGCCAAGAGAGCGCATCACCCCTCCACTTT,CASSQESASPLHF
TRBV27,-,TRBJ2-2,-,TGTGCCAGCAGTTTGGGAGCCGACACCGGGGAGCTGTTTTTT,CASSLGADTGELFF
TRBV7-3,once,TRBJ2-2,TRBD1,TGTGCCAGCAGCCCCGGGACAGGCGATACGAACACCGGGGAGCTGTTTTTT,CASSPGTGDTNTGELFF
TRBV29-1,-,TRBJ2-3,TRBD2,TGCAGCGTTTTCCCTCTAGCGGGGGGCCCCGATACGCAGTATTTT,CSVFPLAGGPDTQYF
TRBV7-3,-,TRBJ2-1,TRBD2,TGTGCCAGCAGCCCCCTAACTAGCGGGAGGGCGGGTGAGCAGTTCTTC,CASSPLTSGRAGEQFF
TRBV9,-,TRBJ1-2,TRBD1,TGTGCCAGCAGCCCTCGATCGGGACAGAACTATGGCTACACCTTC,CASSPRSGQNYGYTF
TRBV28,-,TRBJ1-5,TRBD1,TGTGCCAGCAGTATCACAGGGGTTAGCAATCAGCCCCAGCATTTT,CASSITGVSNQPQHF
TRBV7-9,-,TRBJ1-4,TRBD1,TGTGCCAGCAGCTCGCGGGACAGGGGTAATGAAAAACTGTTTTTT,CASSSRDRGNEKLFF
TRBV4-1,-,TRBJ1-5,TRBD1,TGCGCCAGCAGCCAAGATTCGGGACAGGGAGGGTACCAGCCCCAGCATTTT,CASSQDSGQGGYQPQHF
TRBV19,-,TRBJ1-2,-,TGTGCCAGTGGGGACAATAACTATGGCTACACCTTC,CASGDNNYGYTF
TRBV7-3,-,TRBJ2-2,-,TGTGCCAGCAGCCCTGGAGGCGGGGAGCTGTTTTTT,CASSPGGGELFF
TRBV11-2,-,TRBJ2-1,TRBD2,TGTGCCAGCAGGTCAGGACTAGCGGGAGGCGATGAGCAGTTCTTC,CASRSGLAGGDEQFF
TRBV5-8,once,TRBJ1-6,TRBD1,TGTGCCAGCAGCTGGTCGCCGACAGGGGGTTCACCCCTCCACTTT,CASSWSPTGGSPLHF
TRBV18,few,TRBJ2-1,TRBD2,TGTGCCAGCTCACCACCGACTAGCGGGGGGCGTGAGCAGTTCTTC,CASSPPTSGGREQFF